The 6 T cell receptor beta chains given below trace back to one sample, sequenced in a study of cytomegalovirus exposure and HLA in healthy donors. Both 60 Vbeta primers and 13 Jbeta primers went into the PCR. The data were produced by immunoSEQ multiplex PCR, yet TCRdb's version contains in-frame clones alone and is incomplete. Here the sample spans 200,000 to 250,000 clones, approximately 80% being singletons. The sample consisted of PBMCs. These receptors originate from a man in his fifties in good health and CMV-seronegative.

The sample holds a few counts of this clone. The rearrangement joins TRBV7-9 to TRBJ2-5, with D possibly being TRBD1 (6 bases). CDR3 size: 15 residues. V was clipped by 2 bases and J by 5 bases, with 15 bases between them. CDR1 is SEHNR, CDR2 FQNEAQ, per germline (reference sequence). The CDR3 nucleotides are TGTGCCAGCAGCTTAACAGTTACAGGGATTGAGACCCAGTACTTC. Translation: CASSLTVTGIETQYF.

The chain couples TRBV1 to TRBJ2-7; TRBD2 is the table's D call and was not checked against the DNA. TRBV1 is recorded as a pseudogene. This CDR3 has 10 residues. This CDR3 reads CTSKTRVEYF. The CDR3 DNA is TGCACCAGCAAGACTAGAGTGGAGTACTTC.

This chain connects TRBV28 to TRBJ2-5; 14 nucleotides agree with TRBD2. Germline lookup yields CDR1 MDHEN and CDR2 SYDVKM. J gave up 1 base and V 2 bases, and 3 bases lay outside the gene matches. The CDR3 runs 17 residues. CDR3 coding DNA: TGTGCCAGCAGTTTAGGACTAGCGGGAGGTTTCCAAGAGACCCAGTACTTC. Amino acid sequence: CASSLGLAGGFQETQYF.

The chain employs TRBV5-1 and TRBJ1-5, with 7 bases lining up with TRBD1. This CDR3 spans 15 amino acids. Per the germline V gene, CDR1 is SGHRS and CDR2 is YFSETQ. The trim removed 0 bases at V and 4 bases at J, leaving 4 bases unmatched. CDR3 in DNA: TGCGCCAGCAGCTTGGGTGACAGGGCGAATCAGCCCCAGCATTTT. It is translated as CASSLGDRANQPQHF.

This clone was recorded only once. The chain has TRBV9 and TRBJ2-7, with D perhaps TRBD2 (6 bases). The CDR3 is 18 residues long. Germline V gene sequence: CDR1 SGDLS, CDR2 YYNGEE. V lost 4 bases to trimming and J lost 6 bases, with 29 bases between them. Written as DNA, the CDR3 is TGTGCCAGCAGCCCCCTACTTAAGTCGGGGGAGGCCCCTGGCGAGCAGTACTTC. Amino acid sequence: CASSPLLKSGEAPGEQYF.

This chain joins TRBV28 and TRBJ2-2; 11 nucleotides align to TRBD2. V shed 6 bases, J shed 0 bases, and the junction held 6 bases outside the gene matches. The CDR3 has 17 amino acids. Germline-derived CDR1 and CDR2 are MDHEN and SYDVKM. CDR3 residues: CASRGGLAVANTGELFF. The DNA of the CDR3 is TGTGCCAGCAGGGGGGGACTAGCGGTAGCGAACACCGGGGAGCTGTTTTTT. Full variable domain (rest looked up from reference TRBV28 and TRBJ2-2): DVKVTQSSRYLVKRTGEKVFLECVQDMDHENMFWYRQDPGLGLRLIYFSYDVKMKEKGDIPEGYSVSREKKERFSLILESASTNQTSMYLCASRGGLAVANTGELFFGEGSRLTVL.